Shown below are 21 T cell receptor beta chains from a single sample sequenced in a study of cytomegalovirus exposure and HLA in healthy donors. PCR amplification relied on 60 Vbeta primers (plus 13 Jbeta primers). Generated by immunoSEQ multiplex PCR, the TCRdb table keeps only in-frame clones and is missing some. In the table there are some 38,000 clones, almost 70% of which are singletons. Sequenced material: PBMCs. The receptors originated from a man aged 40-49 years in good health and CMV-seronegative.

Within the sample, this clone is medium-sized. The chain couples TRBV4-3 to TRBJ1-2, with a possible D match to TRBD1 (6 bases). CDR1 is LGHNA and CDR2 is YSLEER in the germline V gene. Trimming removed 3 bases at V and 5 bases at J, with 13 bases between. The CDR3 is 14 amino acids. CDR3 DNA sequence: TGCGCCAGCAGCCAGGCCGGGACATCTTATGGCTACACCTTC. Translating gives CASSQAGTSYGYTF.

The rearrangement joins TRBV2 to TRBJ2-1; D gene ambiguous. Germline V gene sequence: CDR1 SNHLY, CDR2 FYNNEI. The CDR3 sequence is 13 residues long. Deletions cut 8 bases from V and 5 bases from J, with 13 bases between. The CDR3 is CASRLESNNEQFF. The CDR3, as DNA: TGTGCCAGCCGTTTAGAGAGTAACAATGAGCAGTTCTTC.

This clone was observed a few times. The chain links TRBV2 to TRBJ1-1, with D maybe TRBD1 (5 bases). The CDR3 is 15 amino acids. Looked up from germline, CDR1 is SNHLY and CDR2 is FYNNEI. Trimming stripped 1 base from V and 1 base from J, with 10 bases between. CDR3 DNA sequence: TGTGCCAGCAGTGAAGTAACAGGCCGGAACACTGAAGCTTTCTTT. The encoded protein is CASSEVTGRNTEAFF.

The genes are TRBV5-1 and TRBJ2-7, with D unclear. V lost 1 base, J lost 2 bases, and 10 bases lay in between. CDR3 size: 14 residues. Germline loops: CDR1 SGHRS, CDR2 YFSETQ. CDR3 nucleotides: TGCGCCAGCAGCTTGAACCCGGGTACCTACGAGCAGTACTTC. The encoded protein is CASSLNPGTYEQYF.

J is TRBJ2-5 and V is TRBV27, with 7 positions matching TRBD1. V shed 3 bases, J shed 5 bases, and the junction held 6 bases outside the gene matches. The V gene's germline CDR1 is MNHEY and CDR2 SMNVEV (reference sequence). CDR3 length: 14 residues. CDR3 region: CASSFSTGHETQYF. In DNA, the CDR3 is TGTGCCAGCAGTTTTTCGACAGGGCACGAGACCCAGTACTTC.

CDR3 DNA sequence: TGTGCCAGCTCATCCCCCGCGGGCCGGGGTGAAAAACTGTTTTTT. Translation: CASSSPAGRGEKLFF. This sequence joins TRBV18 and TRBJ1-4; D remains ambiguous. The CDR3 consists of 15 residues. The germline V gene has CDR1 KGHSH and CDR2 LQKENI. Trimming stripped 5 bases from V and 7 bases from J, with 17 bases between.

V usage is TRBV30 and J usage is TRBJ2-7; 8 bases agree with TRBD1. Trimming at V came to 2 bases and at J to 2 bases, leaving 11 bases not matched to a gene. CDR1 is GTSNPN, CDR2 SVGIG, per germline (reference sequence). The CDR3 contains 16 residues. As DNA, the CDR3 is TGTGCCTGGAGTCGCCCCGGGTCAGGGGGCCCCTACGAGCAGTACTTC. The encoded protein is CAWSRPGSGGPYEQYF.

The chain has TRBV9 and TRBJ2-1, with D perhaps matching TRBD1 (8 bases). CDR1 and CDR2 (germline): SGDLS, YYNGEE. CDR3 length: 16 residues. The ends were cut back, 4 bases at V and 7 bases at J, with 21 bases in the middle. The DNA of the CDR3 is TGTGCCAGCAGCCCATTGGACAGGGAGGGTTGGAATGAGCAGTTCTTC. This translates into CASSPLDREGWNEQFF.

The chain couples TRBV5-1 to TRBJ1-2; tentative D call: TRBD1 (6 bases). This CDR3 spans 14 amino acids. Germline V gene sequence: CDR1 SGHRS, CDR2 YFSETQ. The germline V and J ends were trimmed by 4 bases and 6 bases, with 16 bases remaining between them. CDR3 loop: CASSRTPQGNGYTF. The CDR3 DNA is TGCGCCAGCAGCCGTACCCCACAGGGTAATGGCTACACCTTC.

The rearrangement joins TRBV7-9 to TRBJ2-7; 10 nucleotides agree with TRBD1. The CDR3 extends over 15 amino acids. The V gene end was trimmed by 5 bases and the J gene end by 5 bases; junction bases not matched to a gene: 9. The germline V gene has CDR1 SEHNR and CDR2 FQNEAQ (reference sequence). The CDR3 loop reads CASSLKGTGVDEQYF. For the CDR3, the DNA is TGTGCCAGCAGCCTCAAAGGGACAGGGGTCGACGAGCAGTACTTC. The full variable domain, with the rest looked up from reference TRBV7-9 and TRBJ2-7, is DTGVSQNPRHKITKRGQNVTFRCDPISEHNRLYWYRQTLGQGPEFLTYFQNEAQLEKSRLLSDRFSAERPKGSFSTLEIQRTEQGDSAMYLCASSLKGTGVDEQYFGPGTRLTVT.

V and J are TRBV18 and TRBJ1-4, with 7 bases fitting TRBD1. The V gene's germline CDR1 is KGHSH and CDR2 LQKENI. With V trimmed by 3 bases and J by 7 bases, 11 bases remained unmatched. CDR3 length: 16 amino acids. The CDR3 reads CASSPLTGAPSEKLFF. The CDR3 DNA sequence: TGTGCCAGCTCACCGTTAACAGGGGCCCCGTCTGAAAAACTGTTTTTT.

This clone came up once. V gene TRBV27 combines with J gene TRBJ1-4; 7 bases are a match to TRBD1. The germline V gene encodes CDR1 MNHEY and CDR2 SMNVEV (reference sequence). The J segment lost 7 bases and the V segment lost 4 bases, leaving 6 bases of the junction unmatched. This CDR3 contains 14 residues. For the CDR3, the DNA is TGTGCCAGCAGTTCGGGACAGCGACGTGAAAAACTGTTTTTT. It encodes CASSSGQRREKLFF.

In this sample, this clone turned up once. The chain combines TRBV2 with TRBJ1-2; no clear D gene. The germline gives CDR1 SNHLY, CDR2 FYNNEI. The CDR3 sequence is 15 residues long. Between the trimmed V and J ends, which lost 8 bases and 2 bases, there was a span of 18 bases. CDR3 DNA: TGTGCCAGCCAAGATACTAGGACGGCAAACTATGGCTACACCTTC. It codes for CASQDTRTANYGYTF.

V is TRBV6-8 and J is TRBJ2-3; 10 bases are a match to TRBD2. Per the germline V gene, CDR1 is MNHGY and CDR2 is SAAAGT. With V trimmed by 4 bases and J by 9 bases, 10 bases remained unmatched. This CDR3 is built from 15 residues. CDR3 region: CASSFASGGAGTQYF. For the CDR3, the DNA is TGTGCCAGCAGTTTCGCCAGCGGGGGGGCCGGAACGCAGTATTTT.

Here the CDR3 DNA reads TGCAGTGCTAGGTCAGGGGGTGAGCAGTTCTTC. Its protein product is CSARSGGEQFF. The V gene is TRBV20-1, the J gene TRBJ2-1; 7 bases agree with TRBD1. With V trimmed by 3 bases and J by 9 bases, 2 bases remained unmatched. This CDR3 contains 11 residues. CDR1 is DFQATT and CDR2 is SNEGSKA in the germline V gene (reference sequence).

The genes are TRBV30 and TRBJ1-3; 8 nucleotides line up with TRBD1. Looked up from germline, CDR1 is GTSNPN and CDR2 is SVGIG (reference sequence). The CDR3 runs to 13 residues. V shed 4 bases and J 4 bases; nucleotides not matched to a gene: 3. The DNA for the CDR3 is TGTGCCTGGACATGGACAGGGGGAAACACCATATATTTT. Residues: CAWTWTGGNTIYF.

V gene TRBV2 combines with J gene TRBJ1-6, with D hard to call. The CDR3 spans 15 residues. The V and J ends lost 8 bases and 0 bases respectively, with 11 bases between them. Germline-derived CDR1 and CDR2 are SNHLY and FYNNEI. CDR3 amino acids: CASRESGSYNSPLHF. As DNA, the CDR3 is TGTGCCAGCCGGGAGAGCGGCTCCTATAATTCACCCCTCCACTTT. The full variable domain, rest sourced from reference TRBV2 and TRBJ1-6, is EPEVTQTPSHQVTQMGQEVILRCVPISNHLYFYWYRQILGQKVEFLVSFYNNEISEKSEIFDDQFSVERPDGSNFTLKIRSTKLEDSAMYFCASRESGSYNSPLHFGNGTRLTVT.

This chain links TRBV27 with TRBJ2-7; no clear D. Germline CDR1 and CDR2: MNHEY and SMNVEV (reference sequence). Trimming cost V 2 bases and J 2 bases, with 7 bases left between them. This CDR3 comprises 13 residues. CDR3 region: CASSLGLAYEQYF. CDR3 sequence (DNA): TGTGCCAGCAGTTTAGGTTTAGCCTACGAGCAGTACTTC.

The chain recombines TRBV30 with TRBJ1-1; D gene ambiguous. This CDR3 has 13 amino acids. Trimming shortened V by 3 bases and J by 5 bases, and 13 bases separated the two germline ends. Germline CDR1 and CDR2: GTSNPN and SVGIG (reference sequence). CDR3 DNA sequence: TGTGCCTGGAGGTACTCAACGGGAACTGAAGCTTTCTTT. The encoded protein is CAWRYSTGTEAFF. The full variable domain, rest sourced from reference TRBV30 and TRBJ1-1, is SQTIHQWPATLVQPVGSPLSLECTVEGTSNPNLYWYRQAAGRGLQLLFYSVGIGQISSEVPQNLSASRPQDRQFILSSKKLLLSDSGFYLCAWRYSTGTEAFFGQGTRLTVV.

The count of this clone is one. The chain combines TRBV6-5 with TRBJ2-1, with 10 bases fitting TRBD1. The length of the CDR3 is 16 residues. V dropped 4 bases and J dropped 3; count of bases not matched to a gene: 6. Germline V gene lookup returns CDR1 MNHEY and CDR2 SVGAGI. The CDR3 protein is CASSSPRTGGYNEQFF. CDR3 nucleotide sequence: TGTGCCAGCAGTTCTCCGAGGACAGGGGGCTACAATGAGCAGTTCTTC.

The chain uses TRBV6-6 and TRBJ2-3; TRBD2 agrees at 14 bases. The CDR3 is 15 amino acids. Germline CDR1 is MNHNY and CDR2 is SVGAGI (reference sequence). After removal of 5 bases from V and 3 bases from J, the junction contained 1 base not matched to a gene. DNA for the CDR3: TGTGCCAGCAGTAGACTAGCGGGGGGGACAGATACGCAGTATTTT. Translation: CASSRLAGGTDTQYF.